This T cell receptor beta chain was captured by sequencing in a study of resident and recirculating memory T cells in vitiligo. The germline CDR1 and CDR2 sequences are MNHNS and SASEGT. CDR3 length equals 15 residues. V was clipped by 7 bases and J by 3 bases, with 18 bases between them. This table comes from immunoSEQ multiplex PCR, and its TCRdb copy is limited to in-frame clones, with some not included. The table has tens of thousands of clones, under 95% seen once. This TCR was recovered from a male donor with vitiligo. The chain links TRBV6-1 to TRBJ1-2; maybe TRBD1 (6 bases). Sequences were obtained from blood. The CDR3: CASTMTGGRYYGYTF. CDR3 DNA: TGTGCCAGCACCATGACAGGCGGCAGGTACTATGGCTACACCTTC.